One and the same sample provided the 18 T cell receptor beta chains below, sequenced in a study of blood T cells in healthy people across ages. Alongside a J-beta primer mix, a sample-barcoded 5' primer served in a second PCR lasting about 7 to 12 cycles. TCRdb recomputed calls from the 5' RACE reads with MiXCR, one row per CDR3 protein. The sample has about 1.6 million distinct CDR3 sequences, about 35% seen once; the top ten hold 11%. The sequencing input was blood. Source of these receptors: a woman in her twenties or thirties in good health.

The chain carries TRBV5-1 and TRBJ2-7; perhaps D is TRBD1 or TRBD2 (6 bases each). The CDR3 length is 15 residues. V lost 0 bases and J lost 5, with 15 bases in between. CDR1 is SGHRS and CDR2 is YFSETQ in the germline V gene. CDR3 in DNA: TGCGCCAGCAGCTTGGCCCCGGGGGCTGTGGACGAGCAGTACTTC. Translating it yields CASSLAPGAVDEQYF. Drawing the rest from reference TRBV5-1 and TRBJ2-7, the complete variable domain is KAGVTQTPRYLIKTRGQQVTLSCSPISGHRSVSWYQQTPGQGLQFLFEYFSETQRNKGNFPGRFSGRQFSNSRSEMNVSTLELGDSALYLCASSLAPGAVDEQYFGPGTRLTVT.

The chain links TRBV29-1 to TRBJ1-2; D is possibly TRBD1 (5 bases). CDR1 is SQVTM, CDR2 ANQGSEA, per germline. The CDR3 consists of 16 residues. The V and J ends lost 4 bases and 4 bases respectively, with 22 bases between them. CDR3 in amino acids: CSVVFDGTSASYGYTF. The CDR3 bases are TGCAGCGTTGTCTTCGACGGGACTTCTGCTTCCTATGGCTACACCTTC.

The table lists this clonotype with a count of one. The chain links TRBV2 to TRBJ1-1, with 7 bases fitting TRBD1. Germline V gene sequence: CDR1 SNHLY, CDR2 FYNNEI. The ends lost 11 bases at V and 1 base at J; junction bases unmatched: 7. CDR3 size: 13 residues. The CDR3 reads CARSRGENTEAFF. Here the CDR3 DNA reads TGTGCCCGATCCAGGGGGGAGAACACTGAAGCTTTCTTT.

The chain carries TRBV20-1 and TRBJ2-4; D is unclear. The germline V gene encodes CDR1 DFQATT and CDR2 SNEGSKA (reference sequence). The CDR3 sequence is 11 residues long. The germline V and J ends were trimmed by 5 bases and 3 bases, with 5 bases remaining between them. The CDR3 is CSAGFKNIQYF. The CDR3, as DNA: TGCAGTGCTGGTTTCAAAAACATTCAGTACTTC.

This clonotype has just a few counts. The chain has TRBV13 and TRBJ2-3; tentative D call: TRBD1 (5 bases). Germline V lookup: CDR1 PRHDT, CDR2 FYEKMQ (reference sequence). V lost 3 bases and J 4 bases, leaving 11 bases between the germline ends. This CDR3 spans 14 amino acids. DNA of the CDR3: TGTGCCAGCAGCTTGGGCAGGGTGGCAGATACGCAGTATTTT. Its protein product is CASSLGRVADTQYF.

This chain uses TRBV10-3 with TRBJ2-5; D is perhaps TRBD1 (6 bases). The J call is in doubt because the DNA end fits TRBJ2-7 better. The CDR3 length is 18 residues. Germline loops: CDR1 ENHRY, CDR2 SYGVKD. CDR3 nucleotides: TGTGCCATCAGTGTGTCGGAGGATAGGGGGTGGCCCCCGTACGAGCAGTACTTC. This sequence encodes CAISVSEDRGWPPYEQYF.

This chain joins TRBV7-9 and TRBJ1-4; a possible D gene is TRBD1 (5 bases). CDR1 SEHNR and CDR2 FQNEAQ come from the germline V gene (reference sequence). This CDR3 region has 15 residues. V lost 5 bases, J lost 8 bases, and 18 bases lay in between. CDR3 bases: TGTGCCAGCAGCCGAAATTCGGGGGGAGAGGAAAAACTGTTTTTT. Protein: CASSRNSGGEEKLFF. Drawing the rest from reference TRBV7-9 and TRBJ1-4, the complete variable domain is DTGVSQNPRHKITKRGQNVTFRCDPISEHNRLYWYRQTLGQGPEFLTYFQNEAQLEKSRLLSDRFSAERPKGSFSTLEIQRTEQGDSAMYLCASSRNSGGEEKLFFGSGTQLSVL.

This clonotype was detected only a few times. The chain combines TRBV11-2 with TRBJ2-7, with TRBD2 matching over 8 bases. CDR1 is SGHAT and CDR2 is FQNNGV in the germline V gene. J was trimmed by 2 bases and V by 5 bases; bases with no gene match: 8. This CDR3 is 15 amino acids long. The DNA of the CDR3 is TGTGCCAGCAGCACCACTAGCGGTAAGCCCTACGAGCAGTACTTC. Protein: CASSTTSGKPYEQYF.

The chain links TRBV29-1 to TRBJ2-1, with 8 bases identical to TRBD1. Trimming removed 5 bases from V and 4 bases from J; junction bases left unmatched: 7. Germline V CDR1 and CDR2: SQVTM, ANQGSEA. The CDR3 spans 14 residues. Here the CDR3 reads CSVSPRGLYNEQFF. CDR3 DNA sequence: TGCAGCGTTTCCCCCAGGGGGCTTTACAATGAGCAGTTCTTC.

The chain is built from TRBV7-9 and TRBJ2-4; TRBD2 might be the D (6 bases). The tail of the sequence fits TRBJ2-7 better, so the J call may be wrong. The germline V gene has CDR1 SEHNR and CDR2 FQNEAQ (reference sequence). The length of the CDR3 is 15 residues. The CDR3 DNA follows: TGTGCCAGCAGCCCCCTGGTGGAGGGTCGGTACGAGCAGTACTTC. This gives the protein CASSPLVEGRYEQYF.

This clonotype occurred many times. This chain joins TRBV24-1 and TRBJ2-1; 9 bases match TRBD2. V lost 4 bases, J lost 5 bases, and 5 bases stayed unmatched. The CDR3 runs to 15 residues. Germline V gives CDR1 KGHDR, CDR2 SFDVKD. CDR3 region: CATSEAGGPNNEQFF. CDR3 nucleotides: TGTGCCACCAGTGAGGCGGGGGGGCCAAACAATGAGCAGTTCTTC.

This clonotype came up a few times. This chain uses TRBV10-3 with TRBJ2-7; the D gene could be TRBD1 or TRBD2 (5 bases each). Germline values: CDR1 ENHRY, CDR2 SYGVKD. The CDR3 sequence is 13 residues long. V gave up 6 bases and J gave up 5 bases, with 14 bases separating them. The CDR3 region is CAISTGPGDEQYF. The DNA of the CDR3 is TGTGCCATCAGCACGGGACCTGGGGACGAGCAGTACTTC.

In DNA, the CDR3 is TGTGCCAGCAGCTCCCCACCCTTCCGGGGCAGGGCACTGGGTGACTATGGCTACACCTTC. It codes for CASSSPPFRGRALGDYGYTF. This chain uses TRBV7-9 with TRBJ1-2; D possibly corresponds to TRBD1 (5 bases). Per the germline V gene, CDR1 is SEHNR and CDR2 is FQNEAQ (reference sequence). The CDR3 loop spans 20 amino acids. Trimming shortened V by 4 bases and J by 3 bases, and 30 bases separated the two germline ends.

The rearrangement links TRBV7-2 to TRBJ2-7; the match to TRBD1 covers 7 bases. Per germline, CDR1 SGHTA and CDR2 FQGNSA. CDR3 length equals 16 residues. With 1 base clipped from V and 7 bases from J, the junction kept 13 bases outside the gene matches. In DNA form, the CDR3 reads TGTGCCAGCAGCTTAGACTTTGGGACAGCTCGTTTGGAGCAGTACTTC. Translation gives CASSLDFGTARLEQYF.

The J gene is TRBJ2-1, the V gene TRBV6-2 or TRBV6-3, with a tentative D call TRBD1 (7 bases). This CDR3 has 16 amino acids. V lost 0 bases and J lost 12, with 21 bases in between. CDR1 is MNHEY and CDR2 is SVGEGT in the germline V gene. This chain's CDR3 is CASSYSWRGRTGGQFF. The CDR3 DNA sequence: TGTGCCAGCAGTTACTCGTGGAGGGGGCGGACAGGCGGGCAGTTCTTC.

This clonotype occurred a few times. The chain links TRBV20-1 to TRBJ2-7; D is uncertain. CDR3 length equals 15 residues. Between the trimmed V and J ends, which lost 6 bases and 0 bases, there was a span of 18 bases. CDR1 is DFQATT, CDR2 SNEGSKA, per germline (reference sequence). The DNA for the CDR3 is TGCAGTGCCCCCGACCCGAGAGGTATCTCCTACGAGCAGTACTTC. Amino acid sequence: CSAPDPRGISYEQYF.

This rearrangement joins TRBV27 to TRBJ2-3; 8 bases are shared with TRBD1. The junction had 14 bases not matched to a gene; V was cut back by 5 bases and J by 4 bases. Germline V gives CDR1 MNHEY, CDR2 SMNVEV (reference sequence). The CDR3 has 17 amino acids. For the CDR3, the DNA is TGTGCCAGCAGTCCCCTAGACAGGGGCCCTGTAGCAGATACGCAGTATTTT. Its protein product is CASSPLDRGPVADTQYF.

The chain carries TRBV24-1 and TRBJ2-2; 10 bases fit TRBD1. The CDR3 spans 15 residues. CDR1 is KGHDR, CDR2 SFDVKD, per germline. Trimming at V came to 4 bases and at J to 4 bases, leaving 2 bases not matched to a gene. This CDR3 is CATSETGGLTGELFF. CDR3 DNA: TGTGCCACCAGTGAGACAGGGGGCCTCACCGGGGAGCTGTTTTTT.